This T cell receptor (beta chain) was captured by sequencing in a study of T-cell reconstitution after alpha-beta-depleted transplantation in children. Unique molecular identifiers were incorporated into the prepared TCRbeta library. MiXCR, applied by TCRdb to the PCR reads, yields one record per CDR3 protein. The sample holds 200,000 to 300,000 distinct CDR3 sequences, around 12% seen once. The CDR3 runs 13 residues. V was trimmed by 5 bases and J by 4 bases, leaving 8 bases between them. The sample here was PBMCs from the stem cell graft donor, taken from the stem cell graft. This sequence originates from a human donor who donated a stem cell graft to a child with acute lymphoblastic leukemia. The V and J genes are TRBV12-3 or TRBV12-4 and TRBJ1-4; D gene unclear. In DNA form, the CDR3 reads TGTGCCAGCAGTATCAGACATAATGAAAAACTGTTTTTT. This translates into CASSIRHNEKLFF.